Below are 22 T cell receptor beta chains sequenced from a single sample in a study of blood T cell repertoires in COVID-19. Method: immunoSEQ multiplex PCR; TCRdb's copy keeps in-frame clones and lacks some. The sample shows about 190,000 clones, 70% to 85% of them seen only once. The sample comprised peripheral blood. The receptors here all came from a woman between 50 and 59 years old with acute or convalescent COVID-19.

CDR3 sequence: CAYSPGAGAGETQYF. Here the CDR3 DNA reads TGTGCCTATTCCCCGGGAGCGGGAGCTGGAGAGACCCAGTACTTC. This sequence joins TRBV30 and TRBJ2-5; TRBD2 matches at 8 bases. V shed 7 bases, J shed 4 bases, and the junction held 14 bases outside the gene matches. The germline V gene has CDR1 GTSNPN and CDR2 SVGIG (reference sequence). This CDR3 has 15 residues.

This clone was observed a single time. The chain employs TRBV27 and TRBJ1-5, with D perhaps TRBD1 (5 bases). With 4 bases removed from V and 4 bases from J, the gap between germline ends came to 14 bases. Looked up from germline, CDR1 is MNHEY and CDR2 is SMNVEV (reference sequence). The CDR3 runs 15 residues. CDR3 sequence (DNA): TGTGCCAGCAGTTCCCTCGGCCGGGGGAATCAGCCCCAGCATTTT. This translates into CASSSLGRGNQPQHF.

The gene calls are TRBV19 and TRBJ1-1; D call uncertain. Trimming shortened V by 4 bases and J by 10 bases, and 16 bases separated the two germline ends. The CDR3 length is 13 residues. CDR1 is LNHDA and CDR2 is SQIVND in the germline V gene (reference sequence). The CDR3 DNA reads as TGTGCCAGTAGTAAGCAGGAAGATCAGGCAGCTTTCTTT. It specifies CASSKQEDQAAFF.

The chain uses TRBV11-2 and TRBJ2-7, with a possible D match to TRBD1 (6 bases). The CDR3 has 12 residues. Germline values: CDR1 SGHAT, CDR2 FQNNGV. Trimming removed 2 bases from V and 7 bases from J, with 9 bases in between. CDR3 loop: CASSLQGREQYF. The CDR3 DNA reads as TGTGCCAGCAGCTTACAGGGGCGGGAGCAGTACTTC.

The CDR3 sequence is CASSQDLGPNTEAFF. CDR3 DNA: TGTGCCAGCAGCCAAGATCTAGGTCCGAACACTGAAGCTTTCTTT. The J gene is TRBJ1-1, the V gene TRBV14; the D is unclear. CDR3 length equals 15 residues. V was trimmed by 0 bases and J by 1 base, leaving 9 bases between them. CDR1 and CDR2 from the germline V gene are SGHDN and FVKESK.

The rearrangement links TRBV7-9 to TRBJ2-3, with D tentatively TRBD2 (6 bases). V shed 2 bases and J shed 0 bases, with 9 bases lying between them. Germline CDR1 reads SEHNR; CDR2 reads FQNEAQ (reference sequence). The CDR3 runs 15 residues. In DNA, the CDR3 is TGTGCCAGCAGCTTAAAGGGGACTAGCACAGATACGCAGTATTTT. Amino acids: CASSLKGTSTDTQYF.

In DNA form, the CDR3 reads TGTGCCAGCAGCTGGTCAGACAGGGCTGAAAAACTGTTTTTT. Translated, it gives CASSWSDRAEKLFF. The chain joins TRBV7-2 to TRBJ1-4, with 7 bases that match TRBD1. Looked up from germline, CDR1 is SGHTA and CDR2 is FQGNSA. There are 14 residues in the CDR3. J was trimmed by 7 bases and V by 4 bases; bases with no gene match: 6. Full variable domain (missing parts from reference TRBV7-2 and TRBJ1-4): GAGVSQSPSNKVTEKGKDVELRCDPISGHTALYWYRQSLGQGLEFLIYFQGNSAPDKSGLPSDRFSAERTGGSVSTLTIQRTQQEDSAVYLCASSWSDRAEKLFFGSGTQLSVL.

The chain is built from TRBV18 and TRBJ2-2, with TRBD1 matching 10 bases. Germline loops: CDR1 KGHSH, CDR2 LQKENI. V gave up 3 bases and J gave up 2 bases; unmatched junction bases: 6. The CDR3 runs to 17 residues. The CDR3 DNA is TGTGCCAGCTCACCCCGACAGGGGGCGTCCAACACCGGGGAGCTGTTTTTT. Protein sequence: CASSPRQGASNTGELFF.

There are a few counts of this clone. This chain connects TRBV10-2 to TRBJ2-3, with 7 nucleotides matching TRBD2. The length of the CDR3 is 14 residues. The germline V gene has CDR1 WSHSY and CDR2 SAAADI. Germline trimming cut 5 bases from V and 1 base from J; bases unmatched to any gene: 3. The CDR3 nucleotides are TGCGCCAGCAGTCGCACTAGCGGCACAGATACGCAGTATTTT. Amino acids: CASSRTSGTDTQYF.

The rearrangement joins TRBV6-5 to TRBJ2-7, with TRBD2 as a possible D gene (5 bases). In germline, CDR1 is MNHEY, CDR2 SVGAGI. The V gene lost 7 bases and the J gene lost 9 bases, with 13 bases spanning the gap. The CDR3 covers 11 residues. The CDR3 DNA reads as TGTGCCAGCACCCAGTATGGAGGGCAGTACTTC. Its translation: CASTQYGGQYF.

The rearrangement joins TRBV7-2 to TRBJ2-1; TRBD1 matches at 12 bases. The CDR3 extends over 15 amino acids. The germline CDR1 and CDR2 sequences are SGHTA and FQGNSA. V dropped 6 bases and J dropped 6; count of bases not matched to a gene: 6. CDR3 amino acids: CASRPGTGGLNEQFF. The CDR3 bases are TGTGCCAGCAGACCCGGGACAGGGGGCCTCAATGAGCAGTTCTTC.

This chain connects TRBV28 to TRBJ1-1, with D possibly TRBD1 on 6 matching bases. Trimming left V 2 bases short and J 4 bases short, with 11 bases between. The CDR3 extends over 14 amino acids. CDR1 and CDR2 (germline): MDHEN, SYDVKM. DNA for the CDR3: TGTGCCAGCAGTTTAAGGCTCAGGGGCACTGAAGCTTTCTTT. Its protein is CASSLRLRGTEAFF.

The chain has TRBV6-5 and TRBJ1-5; D might be TRBD1 (6 bases). The CDR3 loop spans 15 amino acids. V was trimmed by 0 bases and J by 11 bases, leaving 17 bases between them. Germline V CDR1 and CDR2: MNHEY, SVGAGI. In DNA form, the CDR3 reads TGTGCCAGCAGTTACTCGACAGGACCGGGGTCAGCCCAGCATTTT. As protein: CASSYSTGPGSAQHF.

This chain connects TRBV7-8 to TRBJ1-1; 10 bases line up with TRBD1. V dropped 3 bases and J dropped 1; count of bases not matched to a gene: 2. CDR1 SGHVS and CDR2 FQNEAQ come from the germline V gene. The CDR3 contains 15 residues. The CDR3 sequence is CASSFRTGGNTEAFF. The CDR3 DNA follows: TGTGCCAGCAGCTTCCGGACAGGGGGGAACACTGAAGCTTTCTTT.

The chain uses TRBV7-2 and TRBJ1-2; a possible D gene is TRBD1 (6 bases). This CDR3 spans 15 amino acids. The V and J ends lost 5 bases and 3 bases respectively, with 16 bases between them. Germline values: CDR1 SGHTA, CDR2 FQGNSA. This CDR3 is CASSPYDRMDYGYTF. DNA of the CDR3: TGTGCCAGCAGCCCCTACGACAGGATGGACTATGGCTACACCTTC. The whole variable domain, filled in from reference TRBV7-2 and TRBJ1-2, reads GAGVSQSPSNKVTEKGKDVELRCDPISGHTALYWYRQSLGQGLEFLIYFQGNSAPDKSGLPSDRFSAERTGGSVSTLTIQRTQQEDSAVYLCASSPYDRMDYGYTFGSGTRLTVV.

The gene calls are TRBV6-4 and TRBJ1-1, with 10 bases that match TRBD1. J gave up 4 bases and V 5 bases, and 10 bases lay outside the gene matches. Germline V lookup: CDR1 MRHNA, CDR2 SNTAGT. The CDR3 has 16 amino acids. The CDR3: CASSLTSGQGSTEAFF. CDR3 in DNA: TGTGCCAGCAGTCTGACCTCGGGACAGGGGAGCACTGAAGCTTTCTTT.

The chain carries TRBV5-1 and TRBJ1-1; the D is unclear. The ends were cut back, 1 base at V and 1 base at J, with 8 bases in the middle. This CDR3 region has 14 residues. CDR1 and CDR2 (germline): SGHRS, YFSETQ. The CDR3: CASSLQAGNTEAFF. The CDR3, as DNA: TGCGCCAGCAGCTTGCAAGCCGGGAACACTGAAGCTTTCTTT.

CDR3 region: CASSSNSNEQFF. The CDR3 nucleotides are TGTGCCAGCAGTTCTAACAGTAATGAGCAGTTCTTC. The J gene is TRBJ2-1, the V gene TRBV2; D not resolved. V was cut by 5 bases and J by 7 bases, with 9 bases left in between. CDR1 is SNHLY and CDR2 is FYNNEI in the germline V gene. This CDR3 spans 12 amino acids.

Worth noting for this clone: Mismatch with germline at one junction end may stem from a read error. V gene TRBV6-2 or TRBV6-3 combines with J gene TRBJ2-7; 7 bases map to TRBD2. Germline CDR1 is MNHEY and CDR2 is SVGEGT. The CDR3 is 15 amino acids. The CDR3 coding sequence is TGTGCCAGCAGCTACTCCGGGACTAACTTTTACGAGCAGTACTTC. It codes for CASSYSGTNFYEQYF.

This clone was seen a handful of times. The chain recombines TRBV28 with TRBJ1-1; D is undetermined. Germline loops: CDR1 MDHEN, CDR2 SYDVKM. CDR3 length: 15 amino acids. V was shortened by 2 bases and J by 1 base, with 11 bases between the two germline ends. CDR3 residues: CASSLNLGANTEAFF. CDR3 sequence (DNA): TGTGCCAGCAGTTTAAATCTAGGAGCGAACACTGAAGCTTTCTTT.

The J gene is TRBJ2-5, the V gene TRBV7-2; 13 nucleotides match TRBD2. The V gene's germline CDR1 is SGHTA and CDR2 FQGNSA. The CDR3 runs 15 residues. V lost 6 bases to trimming and J lost 5 bases; unmatched junction nucleotides: 6. CDR3 sequence (DNA): TGTGCCAGCAGAACTAGCGGGAGGGACGGCGAGACCCAGTACTTC. It specifies CASRTSGRDGETQYF.

This clone showed up just a few times. Other nucleotide sequences in the sample specify the same CDR3. The rearrangement joins TRBV19 to TRBJ1-2; 7 bases fit TRBD1. The CDR3 sequence is 11 residues long. Germline V CDR1 and CDR2: LNHDA, SQIVND (reference sequence). V dropped 8 bases and J dropped 8; count of bases not matched to a gene: 5. The CDR3 loop reads CASRQGGGYTF. CDR3 DNA sequence: TGTGCCAGTCGACAGGGAGGCGGCTACACCTTC.